The rows below give T cell receptor beta chains drawn from one sample of a study of cytomegalovirus exposure and HLA in healthy donors. Repertoires were generated with immunoSEQ multiplex PCR, while TCRdb's copy carries only in-frame clones and drops some. The data contain roughly 140,000 clones, less than 9.5% of them singletons. Material: PBMCs. These receptors originate from a male donor in good health and CMV-seronegative. The CDR3 runs from the conserved cysteine through the conserved F or W. The order of the fields is D gene, J gene, V gene, clone size, CDR3 protein, CDR3 DNA. The D gene is left open where the match is weak. Clone size appears in some rows only: once, few, many, or a class for an expanded clone.

TRBD2	TRBJ2-7	TRBV6-4	few	CASSDRRREAPYEQYF	TGTGCCAGCAGTGACCGGAGGCGGGAGGCCCCCTACGAGCAGTACTTC
TRBD1	TRBJ1-2	TRBV4-1	.	CASSPYTGVSYNYGYTF	TGCGCCAGCAGCCCGTATACAGGGGTTTCATACAACTATGGCTACACCTTC
.	TRBJ1-2	TRBV4-1	few	CASSPYDRNFYGYTF	TGCGCCAGCAGCCCTTACGACAGGAACTTTTATGGCTACACCTTC
.	TRBJ1-4	TRBV11-2	.	CASSLSGRTNEKLFF	TGTGCCAGCAGCTTATCAGGTCGGACTAATGAAAAACTGTTTTTT
.	TRBJ1-5	TRBV10-3	.	CAIASADSNQPQHF	TGTGCCATCGCCTCAGCGGATAGCAATCAGCCCCAGCATTTT
.	TRBJ1-5	TRBV4-3	.	CASSQSGASNQPQHF	TGCGCCAGCAGCCAATCCGGAGCCTCGAATCAGCCCCAGCATTTT
TRBD2	TRBJ2-2	TRBV11-3	few	CASSLDRVGRLNTGELFF	TGTGCCAGCAGCTTAGATCGGGTCGGGAGGTTAAACACCGGGGAGCTGTTTTTT
TRBD2	TRBJ2-1	TRBV4-1	few	CASSRGGSAGVYNEQFF	TGCGCCAGCAGCCGGGGTGGGTCAGCGGGAGTTTACAATGAGCAGTTCTTC
.	TRBJ1-3	TRBV2	few	CASSGQQVFSGNTIYF	TGTGCCAGCAGTGGCCAACAGGTCTTTAGTGGAAACACCATATATTTT
TRBD1	TRBJ2-7	TRBV19	.	CATGQGREQYF	TGTGCCACCGGACAGGGACGCGAGCAGTACTTC
.	TRBJ2-1	TRBV11-2	few	CASSFRLNEQFF	TGTGCCAGCAGCTTCAGGTTGAATGAGCAGTTCTTC
.	TRBJ2-3	TRBV6-5	.	CASSAYFAYTQYF	TGTGCCAGCAGCGCTTACTTCGCTTATACGCAGTATTTT
TRBD1	TRBJ1-1	TRBV7-9	.	CASSPLDRAAKNTEAFF	TGTGCCAGCAGCCCCCTAGACAGGGCGGCTAAGAACACTGAAGCTTTCTTT
.	TRBJ2-1	TRBV27	.	CASSPEAYNEQFF	TGTGCCAGCAGTCCTGAGGCCTACAATGAGCAGTTCTTC
.	TRBJ1-1	TRBV19	few	CASSTHSRTEAFF	TGTGCCAGTAGTACCCACTCCCGGACTGAAGCTTTCTTT
.	TRBJ2-7	TRBV15	few	CATSRDNQGGEQYF	TGTGCCACCAGCAGAGATAATCAGGGAGGCGAGCAGTACTTC
.	TRBJ1-3	TRBV6-1	.	CASSEAGRGSGNTIYF	TGTGCCAGCAGTGAAGCAGGCAGGGGTTCTGGAAACACCATATATTTT
.	TRBJ1-2	TRBV5-4	few	CASSRLGAKGYTF	TGTGCCAGCAGCCGACTTGGAGCAAAGGGCTACACCTTC
.	TRBJ1-1	TRBV5-6	few	CASSFGGGGTEAFF	TGTGCCAGCAGCTTTGGGGGCGGGGGCACTGAAGCTTTCTTT
TRBD1	TRBJ1-3	TRBV19	.	CASSSTGAGNTIYF	TGTGCCAGTAGTTCCACAGGGGCCGGAAACACCATATATTTT
.	TRBJ1-1	TRBV7-9	few	CASSAPGYDTEAFF	TGTGCCAGCAGCGCCCCGGGGTACGACACTGAAGCTTTCTTT
.	TRBJ1-4	TRBV15	few	CATSRDGQINEKLFF	TGTGCCACCAGCAGAGATGGGCAGATAAATGAAAAACTGTTTTTT
TRBD2	TRBJ2-1	TRBV7-2	few	CASSPREGPHEQFF	TGTGCCAGCAGTCCGCGGGAGGGCCCTCATGAGCAGTTCTTC
.	TRBJ1-5	TRBV2	.	CASRKQGTYSNQPQHF	TGTGCCAGCAGGAAACAGGGAACTTATAGCAATCAGCCCCAGCATTTT
.	TRBJ1-1	TRBV4-1	few	CASSQEGENTEAFF	TGCGCCAGCAGCCAAGAAGGAGAGAACACTGAAGCTTTCTTT
.	TRBJ2-7	TRBV15	.	CATSRDPQAYEQYF	TGTGCCACCAGCAGAGATCCCCAAGCCTACGAGCAGTACTTC